The 27 T cell receptor beta chains below come from one sample, sequenced in a study of shared T cell receptors in the human thymus (dated by TCRdb to about 2021). Library construction relied on the immunoSEQ multiplex PCR assay. As stored in TCRdb, this immuneACCESS dataset retains in-frame rearrangements with V and J assigned. A fraction of the clones does not appear; measured against another copy, unresolved V genes explain less than half of the discrepancy, and the remainder lacks a known reason. The sample data list 500,000 to 850,000 clones, and 87% of these were observed just once. The leading ten clones occupy under 0.01% of the sample. These data were also filed under a second study, of human thymus T cells.

The specimen was thymocytes. Receptors originate from a boy under three years old with a congenital heart defect. Donor details come from another sample of the same person, matched by shared clones.

V and J are TRBV6-5 and TRBJ1-5; 8 positions agree with TRBD1. The V segment lost 6 bases and the J segment 5 bases; nucleotides outside the gene matches: 6. Germline CDR1 reads MNHEY; CDR2 reads SVGAGI. CDR3 length: 14 residues. The CDR3, as DNA: TGTGCCAGCAGATCCCAGGGGGCCGATCAGCCCCAGCATTTT. Encoded protein: CASRSQGADQPQHF.

The rearrangement joins TRBV14 to TRBJ1-2, with TRBD1 identical over 8 bases. CDR1 and CDR2 from the germline V gene are SGHDN and FVKESK. Trimming at V came to 4 bases and at J to 5 bases, leaving 9 bases not matched to a gene. CDR3 length equals 15 residues. DNA for the CDR3: TGTGCCAGCAGCCCCCCGGGACAGGAGGAGTATGGCTACACCTTC. Protein: CASSPPGQEEYGYTF.

The chain uses TRBV5-6 and TRBJ2-7; 9 bases line up with TRBD2. Germline CDR1 SGHDT, CDR2 YYEEEE. This CDR3 contains 14 residues. V was clipped by 0 bases and J by 7 bases; unmatched bases: 5. The CDR3 region is CASSLEGGRGEQYF. CDR3 sequence (DNA): TGTGCCAGCAGCTTGGAGGGCGGGAGGGGAGAGCAGTACTTC.

This chain links TRBV6-1 with TRBJ1-5; D might be TRBD1 (6 bases). Trimming pared 4 bases from V and 5 bases from J, leaving 9 bases between. CDR1 and CDR2 (germline): MNHNS, SASEGT. This CDR3 is built from 13 residues. The CDR3 nucleotides read TGTGCCAGCAGTGTCAGGGGCGATCAGCCCCAGCATTTT. Translating it yields CASSVRGDQPQHF.

V is TRBV14 and J is TRBJ1-2; a possible D gene is TRBD1 (6 bases). The CDR3 totals 14 residues. Germline-derived CDR1 and CDR2 are SGHDN and FVKESK. V lost 1 base to trimming and J lost 4 bases, with 10 bases between them. CDR3 sequence reads: CASSQVDRIYGYTF. The CDR3 bases are TGTGCCAGCAGCCAAGTCGACAGGATCTATGGCTACACCTTC.

This clone showed up just once. One junction end disagrees with the germline gene, perhaps due to a read error. Other DNA variants within this sample encode the same CDR3. The gene calls are TRBV15 and TRBJ1-6, with 8 bases matching TRBD1. CDR3 size: 18 residues. Per germline, CDR1 LNHNV and CDR2 YYDKDF (reference sequence). CDR3 nucleotides: TGTGCCACCAGCACTAAACACGACAGGGGCTCCTATAATTCCCCCCTCCACTTT. As protein: CATSTKHDRGSYNSPLHF.

This clone was seen a handful of times. As DNA, the CDR3 is TGCGCCAGCAGCCAAGGGGCTTCTGCAAAGAGTGAAAAACTGTTTTTT. As protein: CASSQGASAKSEKLFF. The rearrangement links TRBV4-3 to TRBJ1-4; D ambiguous. Trimming took off 1 base at V and 7 bases at J, with 16 bases between the two ends. The length of the CDR3 is 16 residues. Germline V gene data show CDR1 as LGHNA and CDR2 as YSLEER.

This clone was counted between two and nine times. The rearrangement joins TRBV5-8 to TRBJ2-3, with a possible D match to TRBD1 (5 bases). Looked up from germline, CDR1 is SGHTS and CDR2 is YDEGEE. V was cut by 2 bases and J by 5 bases, with 21 bases left in between. The CDR3 spans 17 residues. CDR3 protein: CASSFTPVAGPIDTQYF. CDR3 bases: TGTGCCAGCAGCTTCACTCCGGTGGCAGGGCCCATAGATACGCAGTATTTT.

This chain joins TRBV4-2 and TRBJ2-7; D is perhaps TRBD2 (5 bases). The CDR3 is made up of 16 amino acids. V lost 0 bases and J lost 3, with 15 bases in between. The germline CDR1 and CDR2 sequences are LGHNA and YNFKEQ. The CDR3 sequence: CASSQDLEGRGYEQYF. CDR3 in DNA: TGTGCCAGCAGCCAAGATCTTGAGGGCCGAGGCTACGAGCAGTACTTC.

This chain connects TRBV4-1 to TRBJ1-1, with a possible D match to TRBD1 (5 bases). CDR3 length: 15 residues. The V and J ends lost 3 bases and 2 bases respectively, with 13 bases between them. The germline CDR1 and CDR2 sequences are MGHRA and YSYEKL. CDR3 amino acids: CASSQEAGNNTEAFF. In DNA form, the CDR3 reads TGCGCCAGCAGCCAGGAAGCAGGGAATAACACTGAAGCTTTCTTT.

This clone was counted once. The gene calls are TRBV20-1 and TRBJ2-7; D is undetermined. Germline V lookup: CDR1 DFQATT, CDR2 SNEGSKA (reference sequence). Trimming took 0 bases from V and 9 from J, leaving 6 bases between them. The CDR3 length is 10 residues. Here the CDR3 DNA reads TGCAGTGCTAGAGATCGGTGGCAGTACTTC. This codes for CSARDRWQYF.

The count of this clone is one. Other DNA sequences from this sample encode an identical CDR3 as well. This chain links TRBV28 with TRBJ2-2; no firm D call. CDR3 length equals 13 residues. The V end was cut by 3 bases, the J end by 6 bases, with 8 bases between. Germline-derived CDR1 and CDR2 are MDHEN and SYDVKM. The CDR3 spells CASSFLGAGELFF. The CDR3 DNA follows: TGTGCCAGCAGTTTTTTGGGCGCCGGGGAGCTGTTTTTT.

The gene calls are TRBV2 and TRBJ2-7; 10 nucleotides line up with TRBD2. The V and J ends lost 7 bases and 4 bases, in that order; junction bases with no gene match: 10. CDR1 is SNHLY, CDR2 FYNNEI, per germline. The CDR3 sequence is 15 residues long. The CDR3 loop reads CASTVSGGALYEQYF. Here the CDR3 DNA reads TGTGCCAGCACCGTCAGCGGGGGGGCCCTTTACGAGCAGTACTTC.

The chain recombines TRBV7-9 with TRBJ1-1; no definite D call. Trimming pared 2 bases from V and 9 bases from J, leaving 10 bases between. The germline V gene encodes CDR1 SEHNR and CDR2 FQNEAQ (reference sequence). The CDR3 totals 12 residues. The CDR3 loop is CASSLFGEKAFF. CDR3 sequence (DNA): TGTGCCAGCAGCTTATTCGGGGAAAAAGCTTTCTTT.

The chain uses TRBV6-5 and TRBJ2-1; tentatively, D is TRBD1 (6 bases). V was cut by 1 base and J by 1 base, with 8 bases left in between. Per germline, CDR1 MNHEY and CDR2 SVGAGI. There are 15 residues in the CDR3. The CDR3 sequence: CASSYFRGSYNEQFF. CDR3 bases: TGTGCCAGCAGTTACTTCAGGGGTTCCTACAATGAGCAGTTCTTC.

This clone was counted once. Written as DNA, the CDR3 is TGTGCCAGCAGTGAGACGGACAGAAATCAAGAGACCCAGTACTTC. This codes for CASSETDRNQETQYF. This chain links TRBV6-1 with TRBJ2-5, with D possibly being TRBD1 (6 bases). The CDR3 runs 15 residues. Germline V gene lookup returns CDR1 MNHNS and CDR2 SASEGT. V was pared by 3 bases and J by 2 bases, with 13 bases between.

V usage is TRBV5-6 and J usage is TRBJ1-1, with D perhaps matching TRBD1 (6 bases). V dropped 0 bases and J dropped 5 bases, with 17 bases sitting between them. The CDR3 contains 16 residues. Per germline, CDR1 SGHDT and CDR2 YYEEEE. In DNA form, the CDR3 reads TGTGCCAGCAGCTTGGTAAAACAGGGAGACCAAACTGAAGCTTTCTTT. Translated: CASSLVKQGDQTEAFF. Variable domain in full (rest from reference TRBV5-6 and TRBJ1-1): DAGVTQSPTHLIKTRGQQVTLRCSPKSGHDTVSWYQQALGQGPQFIFQYYEEEERQRGNFPDRFSGHQFPNYSSELNVNALLLGDSALYLCASSLVKQGDQTEAFFGQGTRLTVV.

The genes are TRBV11-2 and TRBJ1-1; D unresolved. V was shortened by 3 bases and J by 7 bases, with 15 bases between the two germline ends. This CDR3 is 14 amino acids long. Germline CDR1 is SGHAT and CDR2 is FQNNGV. The chain's CDR3 is CASSFPTLGFEAFF. CDR3 nucleotides: TGTGCCAGCAGCTTTCCCACCCTCGGGTTTGAAGCTTTCTTT.

This clone was seen a handful of times. The chain uses TRBV10-2 and TRBJ2-2; 7 bases line up with TRBD1. The germline V gene encodes CDR1 WSHSY and CDR2 SAAADI. J lost 3 bases, V lost 7 bases, and 5 bases had no gene match. This CDR3 spans 14 amino acids. The CDR3 sequence: CASIDGQDTGELFF. CDR3 sequence (DNA): TGCGCCAGCATCGACGGACAGGACACCGGGGAGCTGTTTTTT.

The genes are TRBV28 and TRBJ1-1, with a weak D call TRBD1 (5 bases). The germline V gene has CDR1 MDHEN and CDR2 SYDVKM. The CDR3 covers 13 residues. The ends were cut back, 1 base at V and 3 bases at J, with 6 bases in the middle. The CDR3, as DNA: TGTGCCAGCAGTTTATCCAGGGACACTGAAGCTTTCTTT. It yields the protein CASSLSRDTEAFF.

CDR3 region: CAWNIAGRKDTQYF. CDR3 sequence (DNA): TGTGCCTGGAATATAGCGGGCCGAAAAGATACGCAGTATTTT. The gene calls are TRBV30 and TRBJ2-3, with 7 nucleotides matching TRBD2. V lost 4 bases to trimming and J lost 5 bases; unmatched junction nucleotides: 9. Germline loops: CDR1 GTSNPN, CDR2 SVGIG (reference sequence). This CDR3 is built from 14 residues.

Comment on this clone: Additional DNA sequences in this sample encode the identical CDR3. The CDR3 DNA is TGTGCCAGCAGTTTACCCCGGGTCTCCTACGAGCAGTACTTC. This encodes CASSLPRVSYEQYF. This chain joins TRBV28 and TRBJ2-7, with unresolved D. The CDR3 consists of 14 residues. Trimming stripped 2 bases from V and 0 bases from J, with 8 bases between. Germline CDR1 and CDR2: MDHEN and SYDVKM.

This clone was counted once. The chain couples TRBV28 to TRBJ2-5; TRBD2 matches at 14 bases. The germline V gene encodes CDR1 MDHEN and CDR2 SYDVKM. The CDR3 runs 15 residues. After removal of 5 bases from V and 5 bases from J, the junction contained 4 bases not matched to a gene. CDR3 in amino acids: CASSRGLAGEETQYF. The CDR3 coding sequence is TGTGCCAGCAGTCGGGGACTAGCGGGAGAGGAGACCCAGTACTTC.

This chain connects TRBV28 to TRBJ1-2, with D possibly matching TRBD1 (6 bases). V was shortened by 7 bases and J by 6 bases, with 12 bases between the two germline ends. The CDR3 covers 12 residues. Germline CDR1 reads MDHEN; CDR2 reads SYDVKM. The CDR3: CASTQGRDGYTF. CDR3 nucleotide sequence: TGTGCCAGCACCCAGGGGAGGGATGGCTACACCTTC.

The J gene is TRBJ1-5, the V gene TRBV4-3; 7 bases are a match to TRBD1. V dropped 2 bases and J dropped 6; count of bases not matched to a gene: 7. The CDR3 length is 15 residues. The V gene's germline CDR1 is LGHNA and CDR2 YSLEER. DNA of the CDR3: TGCGCCAGCAGCCAAACCACAGGGGTTTCTCAGCCCCAGCATTTT. This sequence encodes CASSQTTGVSQPQHF.

The V call is TRBV18, the J call TRBJ2-7; 7 bases fit TRBD1. Germline V CDR1 and CDR2: KGHSH, LQKENI. The CDR3 runs to 20 residues. The ends lost 4 bases at V and 2 bases at J; junction bases unmatched: 23. CDR3 DNA sequence: TGTGCCAGCTCACAATTCTCCGGGACAGTCAAAATTCCCACCACCTACGAGCAGTACTTC. Translation gives CASSQFSGTVKIPTTYEQYF.

The chain joins TRBV7-2 to TRBJ2-5; possible D gene TRBD2, 5 bases. CDR1 and CDR2 from the germline V gene are SGHTA and FQGNSA. V lost 5 bases, J lost 2 bases, and 15 bases lay in between. This CDR3 contains 15 residues. DNA of the CDR3: TGTGCCAGCAGCGCGACCAAGCGAGGGCAAGAGACCCAGTACTTC. Its translation is CASSATKRGQETQYF.